Here is one T cell receptor beta chain with its context. Primers for the PCR totalled 60 Vbeta and 13 Jbeta. Using immunoSEQ multiplex PCR, the repertoire was profiled, and TCRdb retains in-frame clones only, with some absent. The sample includes roughly 99,000 clones, roughly 80% of them seen just once. While unrecorded immune exposures were likely, the donors were nominally healthy when sampled. The data derive from a study of cytomegalovirus exposure and HLA in healthy donors. At the level of the study: Early release data held 85 million or so unique TCRs from HLA-typed donors. Out of 300 to 500 genotyped donors, roughly 83% belonged to the Caucasian-associated ancestry cluster.

The source of this sequence is a young man in good health and CMV-seropositive. Sample: PBMCs.

Written as DNA, the CDR3 is TGTGCCATCAGTGTGCAGGGTCTTAACTACGAGCAGTACTTC. Translated: CAISVQGLNYEQYF. V usage is TRBV10-3 and J usage is TRBJ2-7; weak D call: TRBD1 (5 bases). CDR3 length equals 14 residues. Germline CDR1 is ENHRY and CDR2 is SYGVKD. Trimming cost V 4 bases and J 3 bases, with 13 bases left between them.